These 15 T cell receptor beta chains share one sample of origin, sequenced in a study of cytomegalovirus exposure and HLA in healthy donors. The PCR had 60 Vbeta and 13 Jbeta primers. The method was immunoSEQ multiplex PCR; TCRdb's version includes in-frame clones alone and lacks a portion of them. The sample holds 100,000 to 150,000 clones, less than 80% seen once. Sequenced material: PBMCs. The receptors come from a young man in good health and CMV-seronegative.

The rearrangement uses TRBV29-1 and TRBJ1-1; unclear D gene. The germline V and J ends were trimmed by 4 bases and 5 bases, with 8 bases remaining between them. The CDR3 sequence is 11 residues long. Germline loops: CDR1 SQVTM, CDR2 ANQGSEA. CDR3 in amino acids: CSVGGGTEAFF. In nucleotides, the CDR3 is TGCAGCGTTGGAGGCGGAACTGAAGCTTTCTTT.

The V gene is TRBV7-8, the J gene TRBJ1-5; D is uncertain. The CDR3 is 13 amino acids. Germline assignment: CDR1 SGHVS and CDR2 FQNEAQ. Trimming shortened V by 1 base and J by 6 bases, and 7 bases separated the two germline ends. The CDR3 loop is CASSLGISQPQHF. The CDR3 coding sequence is TGTGCCAGCAGCTTAGGTATCAGTCAGCCCCAGCATTTT.

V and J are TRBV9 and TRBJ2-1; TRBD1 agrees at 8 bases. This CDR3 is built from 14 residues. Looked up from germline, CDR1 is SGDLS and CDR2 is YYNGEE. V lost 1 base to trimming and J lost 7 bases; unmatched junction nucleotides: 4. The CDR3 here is CASSVQGAGNEQFF. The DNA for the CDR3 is TGTGCCAGCAGCGTACAGGGGGCGGGGAATGAGCAGTTCTTC. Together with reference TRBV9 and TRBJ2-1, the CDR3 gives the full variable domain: DSGVTQTPKHLITATGQRVTLRCSPRSGDLSVYWYQQSLDQGLQFLIQYYNGEERAKGNILERFSAQQFPDLHSELNLSSLELGDSALYFCASSVQGAGNEQFFGPGTRLTVL.

CDR3 sequence: CAGGQAKSGNTIYF. The CDR3 bases are TGTGCTGGAGGACAGGCGAAATCTGGAAACACCATATATTTT. The rearrangement uses TRBV6-1 and TRBJ1-3, with TRBD1 identical over 7 bases. CDR3 length equals 14 residues. Germline V gene sequence: CDR1 MNHNS, CDR2 SASEGT.

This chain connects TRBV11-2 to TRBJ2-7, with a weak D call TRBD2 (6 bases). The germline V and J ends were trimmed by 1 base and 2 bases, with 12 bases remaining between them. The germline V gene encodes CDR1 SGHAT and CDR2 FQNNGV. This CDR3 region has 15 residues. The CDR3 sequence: CASSLVGGGPYEQYF. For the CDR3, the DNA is TGTGCCAGCAGCTTAGTGGGGGGTGGACCCTACGAGCAGTACTTC.

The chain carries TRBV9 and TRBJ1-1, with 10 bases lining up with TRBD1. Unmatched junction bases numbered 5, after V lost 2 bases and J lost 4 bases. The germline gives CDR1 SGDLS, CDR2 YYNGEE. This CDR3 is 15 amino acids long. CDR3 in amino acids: CASSVFRQGATEAFF. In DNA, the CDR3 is TGTGCCAGCAGCGTCTTCAGACAGGGGGCCACTGAAGCTTTCTTT.

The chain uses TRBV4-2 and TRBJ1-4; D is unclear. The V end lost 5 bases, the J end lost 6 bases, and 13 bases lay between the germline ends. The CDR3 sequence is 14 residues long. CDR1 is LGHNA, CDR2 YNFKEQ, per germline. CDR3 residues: CASSRGDPDEKLFF. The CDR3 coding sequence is TGTGCCAGCAGCAGAGGAGACCCGGATGAAAAACTGTTTTTT.

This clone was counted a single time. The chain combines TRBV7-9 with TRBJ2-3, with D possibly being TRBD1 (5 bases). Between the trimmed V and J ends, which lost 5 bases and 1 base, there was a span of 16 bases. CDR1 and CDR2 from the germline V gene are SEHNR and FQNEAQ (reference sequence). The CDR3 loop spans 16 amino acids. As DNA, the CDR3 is TGTGCCAGCAGCCAAGGACAAAGGCCTCGCACAGATACGCAGTATTTT. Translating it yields CASSQGQRPRTDTQYF.

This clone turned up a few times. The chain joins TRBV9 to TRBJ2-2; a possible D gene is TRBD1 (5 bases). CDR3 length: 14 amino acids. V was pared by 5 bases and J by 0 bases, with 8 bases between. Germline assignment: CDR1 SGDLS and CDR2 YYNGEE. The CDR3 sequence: CASSRTPNTGELFF. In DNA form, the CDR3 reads TGTGCCAGCAGTCGGACACCGAACACCGGGGAGCTGTTTTTT.

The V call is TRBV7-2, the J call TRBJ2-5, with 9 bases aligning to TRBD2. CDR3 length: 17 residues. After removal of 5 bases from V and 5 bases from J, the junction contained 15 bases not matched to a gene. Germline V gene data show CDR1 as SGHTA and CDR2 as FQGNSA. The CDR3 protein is CASSPGVAGEGRETQYF. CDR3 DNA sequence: TGTGCCAGCAGCCCCGGGGTAGCGGGGGAGGGTAGGGAGACCCAGTACTTC.

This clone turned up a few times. The CDR3 loop reads CASSFVPVRGVSGYTF. CDR3 DNA: TGTGCCAGCAGCTTTGTCCCTGTCAGGGGCGTCTCTGGCTACACCTTC. This rearrangement joins TRBV11-2 to TRBJ1-2, with a possible D match to TRBD1 (6 bases). The V end was cut by 3 bases, the J end by 7 bases, with 21 bases between. Germline V CDR1 and CDR2: SGHAT, FQNNGV. The CDR3 spans 16 residues.

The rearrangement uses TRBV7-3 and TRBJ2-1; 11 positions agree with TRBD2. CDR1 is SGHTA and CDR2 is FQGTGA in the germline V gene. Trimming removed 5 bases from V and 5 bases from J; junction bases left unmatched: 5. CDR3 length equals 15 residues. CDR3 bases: TGTGCCAGCAGCCCTAGCGGGGGGATCAACAATGAGCAGTTCTTC. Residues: CASSPSGGINNEQFF.

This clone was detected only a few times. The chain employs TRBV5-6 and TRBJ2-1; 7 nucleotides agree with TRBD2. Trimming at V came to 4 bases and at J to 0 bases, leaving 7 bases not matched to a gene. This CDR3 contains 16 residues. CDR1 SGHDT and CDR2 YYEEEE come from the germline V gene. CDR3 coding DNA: TGTGCCAGCAGCCGGGCGGGAGTCAGCTCCTACAATGAGCAGTTCTTC. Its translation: CASSRAGVSSYNEQFF.

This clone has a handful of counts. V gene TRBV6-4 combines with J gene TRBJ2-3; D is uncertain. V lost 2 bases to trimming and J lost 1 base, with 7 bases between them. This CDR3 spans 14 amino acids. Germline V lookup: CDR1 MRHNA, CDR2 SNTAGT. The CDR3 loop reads CASSDGQGTDTQYF. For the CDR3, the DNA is TGTGCCAGCAGTGACGGGCAGGGCACAGATACGCAGTATTTT.

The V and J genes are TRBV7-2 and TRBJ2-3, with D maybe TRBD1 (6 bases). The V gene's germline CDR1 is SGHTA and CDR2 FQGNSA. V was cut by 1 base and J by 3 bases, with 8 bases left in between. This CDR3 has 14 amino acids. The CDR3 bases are TGTGCCAGCAGCTTAGACAGGGTTACAGATACGCAGTATTTT. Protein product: CASSLDRVTDTQYF.